This record covers a single T cell receptor (beta chain). What it recognizes is unknown. Per germline, CDR1 SGHAT and CDR2 FQNNGV. The V end was cut by 4 bases, the J end by 8 bases, with 17 bases between. This CDR3 region has 15 residues. This entry comes from a study of cytomegalovirus exposure and HLA in healthy donors. The study, taken as a whole, reports: High specificity and sensitivity for cytomegalovirus status were reported for the classifier. The study flagged about 150 TCR beta chains as cytomegalovirus-associated. The authors later linked a missense DCLRE1C variant to TCR beta V- and J-gene trimming.

PCR used 60 Vbeta primers and 13 Jbeta primers. Profiling relied on immunoSEQ multiplex PCR, and the TCRdb table lists in-frame clones only, not all of them. The table shows about 120,000 clones, with 9.5% occurring only once. Samples came from healthy bone marrow donors. This receptor was identified in a man aged 25-45 years in good health and CMV-seronegative. The sample comprised PBMCs. The gene calls are TRBV11-2 and TRBJ1-4; the D gene is possibly TRBD1 (5 bases). For the CDR3, the DNA is TGTGCCAGCAGCTCCCCCCAGGGATCCGAGGAAAAACTGTTTTTT. Translating it yields CASSSPQGSEEKLFF.